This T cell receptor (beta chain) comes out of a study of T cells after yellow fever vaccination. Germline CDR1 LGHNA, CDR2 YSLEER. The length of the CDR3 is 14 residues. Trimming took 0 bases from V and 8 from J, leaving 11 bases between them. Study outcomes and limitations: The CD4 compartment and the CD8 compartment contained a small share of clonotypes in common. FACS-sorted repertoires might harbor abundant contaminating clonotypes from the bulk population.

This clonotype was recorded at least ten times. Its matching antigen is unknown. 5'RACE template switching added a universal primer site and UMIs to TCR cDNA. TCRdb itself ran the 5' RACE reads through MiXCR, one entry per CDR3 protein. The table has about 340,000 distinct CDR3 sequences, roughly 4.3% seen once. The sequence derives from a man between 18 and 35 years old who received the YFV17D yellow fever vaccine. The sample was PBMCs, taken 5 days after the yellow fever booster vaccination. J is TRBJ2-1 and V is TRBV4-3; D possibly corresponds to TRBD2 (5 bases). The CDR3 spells CASSQEPGMDEQFF. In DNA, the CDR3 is TGCGCCAGCAGCCAAGAACCGGGGATGGATGAGCAGTTCTTC.